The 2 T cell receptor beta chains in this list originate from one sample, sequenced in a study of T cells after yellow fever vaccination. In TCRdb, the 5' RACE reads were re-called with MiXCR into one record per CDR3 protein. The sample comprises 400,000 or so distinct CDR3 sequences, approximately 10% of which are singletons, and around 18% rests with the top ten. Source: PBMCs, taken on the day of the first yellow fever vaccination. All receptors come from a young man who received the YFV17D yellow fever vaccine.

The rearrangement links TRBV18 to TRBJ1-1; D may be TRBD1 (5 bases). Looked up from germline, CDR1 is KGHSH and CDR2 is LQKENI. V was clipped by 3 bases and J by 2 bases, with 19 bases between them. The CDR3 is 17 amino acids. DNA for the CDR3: TGTGCCAGCTCACCGTACATGGGGGTCCAGTCCAACACTGAAGCTTTCTTT. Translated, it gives CASSPYMGVQSNTEAFF.

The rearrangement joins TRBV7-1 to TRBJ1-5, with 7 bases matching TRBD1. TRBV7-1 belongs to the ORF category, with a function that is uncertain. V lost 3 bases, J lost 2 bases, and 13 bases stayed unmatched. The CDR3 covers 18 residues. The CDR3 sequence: CASSSFVTGMGGNQPQHF. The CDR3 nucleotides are TGTGCCAGCAGCTCTTTTGTGACAGGGATGGGCGGCAATCAGCCCCAGCATTTT.